This TCR beta chain was documented in a study of vaccination and CD4 T cells after COVID-19. This clonotype has just a few counts. Its matching antigen is unknown. TCRdb re-analysed the PCR reads in MiXCR, keeping a single row per CDR3 protein. The sample includes 20,000 to 25,000 distinct CDR3 sequences, more than 45% of them seen just once. V was shortened by 4 bases and J by 10 bases, with 8 bases between the two germline ends. The CDR3 sequence is 12 residues long. Germline-derived CDR1 and CDR2 are MNHEY and SVGEGT. The study, taken as a whole, reports: Spike mono-reactivity was the property of 304 of 307 vaccine-specific clones in convalescent patients.

This sequence was found in a human donor who had recovered from COVID-19. The starting material was CD4+ T cells from blood, obtained before SARS-CoV-2 vaccination. This chain connects TRBV6-2 or TRBV6-3 to TRBJ1-6; D uncertain. The CDR3, as DNA: TGTGCCAGCAGTTCCCCTGGATCACCCCTCCACTTT. Amino acids: CASSSPGSPLHF.